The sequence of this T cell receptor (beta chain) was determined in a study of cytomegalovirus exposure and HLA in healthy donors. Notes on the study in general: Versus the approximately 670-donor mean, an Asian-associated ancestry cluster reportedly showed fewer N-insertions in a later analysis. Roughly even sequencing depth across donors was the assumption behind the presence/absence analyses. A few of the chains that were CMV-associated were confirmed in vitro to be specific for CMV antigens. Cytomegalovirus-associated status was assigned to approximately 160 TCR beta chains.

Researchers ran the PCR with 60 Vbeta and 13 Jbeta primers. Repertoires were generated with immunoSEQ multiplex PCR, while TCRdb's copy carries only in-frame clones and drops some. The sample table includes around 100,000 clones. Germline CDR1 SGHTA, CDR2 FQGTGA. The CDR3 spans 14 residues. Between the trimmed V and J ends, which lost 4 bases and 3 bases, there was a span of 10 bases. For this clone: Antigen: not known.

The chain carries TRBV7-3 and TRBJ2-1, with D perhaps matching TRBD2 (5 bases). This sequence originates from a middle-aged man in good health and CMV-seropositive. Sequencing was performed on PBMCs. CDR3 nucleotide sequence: TGTGCCAGCAGCTCCGGACTGCGCTACAATGAGCAGTTCTTC. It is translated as CASSSGLRYNEQFF.